The 20 T cell receptor beta chains below all came from one sample that was sequenced in a study of glioma-infiltrating T cells after dendritic cell vaccination. Assay used: immunoSEQ multiplex PCR; TCRdb lists only in-frame clones, some missing. The table lists 90,000 or so clones, about 81% of them singletons. Indicated time point: after dendritic cell vaccination, including at tumor progression/relapse. The sample in question was blood, obtained after dendritic cell vaccination. The receptor set was obtained from a human donor with glioblastoma.

The chain uses TRBV25-1 and TRBJ1-4; D ambiguous. The CDR3 totals 15 residues. V dropped 5 bases and J dropped 2 bases, with 12 bases sitting between them. Per the germline V gene, CDR1 is MGHDK and CDR2 is SYGVNS. The CDR3, as DNA: TGTGCCAGCAGTTCGGGGTTGATCACTAATGAAAAACTGTTTTTT. It encodes CASSSGLITNEKLFF.

This chain connects TRBV10-1 to TRBJ1-1, with D possibly TRBD1 on 5 matching bases. This CDR3 is 17 amino acids long. Trimming removed 0 bases from V and 0 bases from J, with 14 bases in between. CDR1 WNHNN and CDR2 SYGVQD come from the germline V gene (reference sequence). DNA for the CDR3: TGCGCCAGCAGTGAGTCGAAGGGGAACCGTATGAACACTGAAGCTTTCTTT. Its protein is CASSESKGNRMNTEAFF.

This clone was counted a few times. The sample carries other DNA sequences with the same CDR3. The V gene is TRBV19, the J gene TRBJ1-6; 8 positions match TRBD1. This CDR3 spans 17 amino acids. Trimming at V came to 5 bases and at J to 1 base, leaving 7 bases not matched to a gene. CDR1 LNHDA and CDR2 SQIVND come from the germline V gene (reference sequence). CDR3 in DNA: TGTGCCAGTAGTCCCCGGACAGGGCTTTCCTATAATTCACCCCTCCACTTT. Its protein product is CASSPRTGLSYNSPLHF.

The chain couples TRBV6-5 to TRBJ1-4; tentatively, D is TRBD1 (6 bases). V was shortened by 0 bases and J by 7 bases, with 9 bases between the two germline ends. Germline loops: CDR1 MNHEY, CDR2 SVGAGI. The CDR3 length is 14 residues. The DNA for the CDR3 is TGTGCCAGCAGTTACTCTCAGGGGACTGAAAAACTGTTTTTT. This encodes CASSYSQGTEKLFF.

J is TRBJ2-3 and V is TRBV5-1; perhaps TRBD1 as D (6 bases). Germline V lookup: CDR1 SGHRS, CDR2 YFSETQ. V was trimmed by 6 bases and J by 0 bases, leaving 14 bases between them. The CDR3 has 15 residues. CDR3 sequence reads: CASTSDSPSTDTQYF. Written as DNA, the CDR3 is TGCGCCAGCACGTCGGACAGTCCTAGCACAGATACGCAGTATTTT.

The V and J genes are TRBV5-1 and TRBJ1-1, with D maybe TRBD1 (5 bases). The V and J ends lost 0 bases and 0 bases respectively, with 9 bases between them. The CDR3 is 15 amino acids. From germline, CDR1 is SGHRS and CDR2 YFSETQ. CDR3 bases: TGCGCCAGCAGCTTGGCGGGGGGGGTGAACACTGAAGCTTTCTTT. Protein product: CASSLAGGVNTEAFF.

The gene calls are TRBV5-1 and TRBJ2-5; the match to TRBD1 covers 10 bases. CDR3 length: 18 amino acids. Germline V gives CDR1 SGHRS, CDR2 YFSETQ. After removal of 0 bases from V and 5 bases from J, the junction contained 13 bases not matched to a gene. CDR3 coding DNA: TGCGCCAGCAGCTTGGTTTATAGTCGGACAGGGGGTAGGGAGACCCAGTACTTC. Its protein product is CASSLVYSRTGGRETQYF.

The chain links TRBV5-4 to TRBJ1-3, with 7 bases fitting TRBD1. CDR3 length equals 15 residues. Germline CDR1 reads SGHNT; CDR2 reads YYREEE (reference sequence). Trimming cost V 4 bases and J 2 bases; bases outside gene matches: 6. The CDR3 is CASSRWQGAGNTIYF. CDR3 DNA sequence: TGTGCCAGCAGCCGTTGGCAGGGGGCTGGAAACACCATATATTTT.

CDR3 in DNA: TGTGCCAGCAGCGTAGCTTGGGAGTCACGGCATACGCAGTATTTT. Protein sequence: CASSVAWESRHTQYF. V gene TRBV9 combines with J gene TRBJ2-3; possible D gene TRBD2, 5 bases. The CDR3 loop spans 15 amino acids. CDR1 is SGDLS, CDR2 YYNGEE, per germline. V was trimmed by 0 bases and J by 7 bases, leaving 15 bases between them.

The chain links TRBV11-2 to TRBJ1-4; D is possibly TRBD1 (5 bases). This CDR3 has 15 amino acids. Trimming removed 2 bases at V and 5 bases at J, with 12 bases between. CDR1 is SGHAT, CDR2 FQNNGV, per germline. The CDR3 DNA is TGTGCCAGCAGCTTAAATGCGGGGGTCAATGAAAAACTGTTTTTT. Its translation is CASSLNAGVNEKLFF.

V gene TRBV7-6 combines with J gene TRBJ1-1; TRBD1 aligns across 7 bases. The CDR3 spans 14 residues. Germline V gene sequence: CDR1 SGHVS, CDR2 FNYEAQ. V trimming: 4 bases; J trimming: 5 bases; junction bases outside the gene matches: 7. The CDR3 nucleotides read TGTGCCAGCAGCTCAGGGGACAGCTGGACTGAAGCTTTCTTT. This gives the protein CASSSGDSWTEAFF.

This sequence joins TRBV5-1 and TRBJ2-7; D perhaps matches TRBD2 (6 bases). This CDR3 comprises 15 residues. CDR1 is SGHRS, CDR2 YFSETQ, per germline. The V end lost 0 bases, the J end lost 5 bases, and 15 bases lay between the germline ends. The chain's CDR3 is CASSLAGRGSDEQYF. Written as DNA, the CDR3 is TGCGCCAGCAGCTTGGCGGGTCGGGGGAGTGACGAGCAGTACTTC.

The chain links TRBV29-1 to TRBJ1-1; 7 bases align to TRBD1. Germline CDR1 and CDR2: SQVTM and ANQGSEA. V was pared by 6 bases and J by 0 bases, with 10 bases of the junction left unmatched. The CDR3 runs 15 residues. The CDR3 nucleotides are TGCAGCGTACAACCGGGACAGAAGATGAACACTGAAGCTTTCTTT. Its translation: CSVQPGQKMNTEAFF.

The chain employs TRBV5-8 and TRBJ1-5, with D tentatively TRBD1 (6 bases). Trimming removed 0 bases at V and 0 bases at J, with 19 bases between. CDR3 length: 19 amino acids. CDR1 and CDR2 (germline): SGHTS, YDEGEE. CDR3 amino acids: CASSLVPRGGLYSNQPQHF. The CDR3 coding sequence is TGTGCCAGCAGCTTGGTTCCCAGGGGTGGACTTTATAGCAATCAGCCCCAGCATTTT.

V is TRBV9 and J is TRBJ1-2; 8 bases agree with TRBD1. V lost 0 bases to trimming and J lost 4 bases; unmatched junction nucleotides: 5. The V gene's germline CDR1 is SGDLS and CDR2 YYNGEE. The CDR3 totals 15 residues. The CDR3 here is CASSVATGVGYGYTF. The CDR3 nucleotides are TGTGCCAGCAGCGTAGCGACAGGGGTGGGCTATGGCTACACCTTC.

This sequence joins TRBV7-2 and TRBJ1-6; maybe TRBD1 (6 bases). Trimming removed 2 bases at V and 3 bases at J, with 11 bases between. Germline CDR1 is SGHTA and CDR2 is FQGNSA. There are 16 residues in the CDR3. The CDR3 DNA reads TGTGCCAGCAGCTTACCGGGACAAAACTATAATTCACCCCTCCACTTT. It yields the protein CASSLPGQNYNSPLHF. Full variable domain (remainder filled in from reference TRBV7-2 and TRBJ1-6): GAGVSQSPSNKVTEKGKDVELRCDPISGHTALYWYRQSLGQGLEFLIYFQGNSAPDKSGLPSDRFSAERTGGSVSTLTIQRTQQEDSAVYLCASSLPGQNYNSPLHFGNGTRLTVT.

The chain uses TRBV4-1 and TRBJ1-1; a weak D match, TRBD1 (5 bases). The CDR3 has 13 amino acids. Germline CDR1 MGHRA, CDR2 YSYEKL. Trimming took 0 bases from V and 7 from J, leaving 9 bases between them. The CDR3 reads CASSQEIDSEAFF. The CDR3 bases are TGCGCCAGCAGCCAAGAAATAGACAGTGAAGCTTTCTTT.

V gene TRBV5-1 combines with J gene TRBJ1-6; TRBD1 might be the D (5 bases). This CDR3 contains 15 residues. Trimming removed 0 bases at V and 3 bases at J, with 7 bases between. Germline CDR1 and CDR2: SGHRS and YFSETQ. CDR3 DNA: TGCGCCAGCAGCTTGGCCCAGGGCTATAATTCACCCCTCCACTTT. Encoded protein: CASSLAQGYNSPLHF.

The V and J genes are TRBV6-4 and TRBJ2-3, with D possibly TRBD2 on 7 matching bases. CDR1 MRHNA and CDR2 SNTAGT come from the germline V gene. Trimming cost V 6 bases and J 2 bases, with 12 bases left between them. The CDR3 spans 14 residues. In DNA form, the CDR3 reads TGTGCCAGCAGGGCGGGGGCCAACACAGATACGCAGTATTTT. Its protein is CASRAGANTDTQYF.

The chain carries TRBV19 and TRBJ1-4; D perhaps matches TRBD1 (5 bases). Trimming took 8 bases from V and 0 from J, leaving 13 bases between them. Germline CDR1 and CDR2: LNHDA and SQIVND (reference sequence). The CDR3 spans 15 residues. CDR3 sequence: CASRAGFTTNEKLFF. The CDR3, as DNA: TGTGCCAGTCGTGCAGGGTTCACAACTAATGAAAAACTGTTTTTT.